The 11 T cell receptor beta chains given below trace back to one sample, sequenced in a study of blood T cell repertoires in COVID-19. Profiled with immunoSEQ multiplex PCR; TCRdb holds only in-frame clones, not every one. This sample yields 200,000 or so clones, of which 70% to 90% are seen a single time; approximately 10% belongs to the top ten. Sequenced sample: PBMCs or T cells enriched from blood (not recorded which). The receptors stem from a man younger than 40 who had recovered from COVID-19.

In DNA form, the CDR3 reads TGTGCCATCAGTGAGTTTGACAGTAGCAATCAGCCCCAGCATTTT. Its protein product is CAISEFDSSNQPQHF. The chain has TRBV10-3 and TRBJ1-5; weak D call: TRBD1 (5 bases). Germline CDR1 is ENHRY and CDR2 is SYGVKD. CDR3 length: 15 residues. V was clipped by 1 base and J by 0 bases, with 7 bases between them.

This chain uses TRBV5-1 with TRBJ2-1; D unresolved. CDR1 and CDR2 (germline): SGHRS, YFSETQ. CDR3 size: 14 residues. With 4 bases removed from V and 9 bases from J, the gap between germline ends came to 17 bases. The CDR3 protein is CASSPGMATGEQFF. As DNA, the CDR3 is TGCGCCAGCAGCCCCGGTATGGCCACGGGTGAGCAGTTCTTC.

The chain combines TRBV10-2 with TRBJ2-7; D uncertain. V was pared by 0 bases and J by 6 bases, with 6 bases between. This CDR3 is 12 amino acids long. The germline gives CDR1 WSHSY, CDR2 SAAADI. The CDR3 protein is CASSESRLEQYF. The CDR3 DNA reads as TGCGCCAGCAGTGAGTCTCGACTCGAGCAGTACTTC.

Only a few counts were recorded for this clone. The genes are TRBV7-2 and TRBJ2-7, with D possibly TRBD2 on 6 matching bases. Germline CDR1 reads SGHTA; CDR2 reads FQGNSA. Trimming stripped 5 bases from V and 6 bases from J, with 17 bases between. The CDR3 runs 14 residues. CDR3 coding DNA: TGTGCCAGCAGCCCCAGCTTACGGGGGACCGAGCAGTACTTC. This sequence encodes CASSPSLRGTEQYF.

The genes are TRBV2 and TRBJ2-7, with 8 bases lining up with TRBD1. Germline trimming cut 6 bases from V and 1 base from J; bases unmatched to any gene: 8. The CDR3 extends over 15 amino acids. Germline CDR1 and CDR2: SNHLY and FYNNEI. CDR3 DNA sequence: TGTGCCAGCAGGAAGACAGGGGAAAGATCCTACGAGCAGTACTTC. Protein sequence: CASRKTGERSYEQYF.

This clone has ten or more counts. V gene TRBV5-4 combines with J gene TRBJ2-5; 12 nucleotides agree with TRBD2. CDR3 size: 15 residues. Germline V lookup: CDR1 SGHNT, CDR2 YYREEE (reference sequence). V gave up 4 bases and J gave up 2 bases; unmatched junction bases: 3. In DNA, the CDR3 is TGTGCCAGCAGCCTAACTAGCGGGGGGCAAGAGACCCAGTACTTC. Protein product: CASSLTSGGQETQYF.

The chain couples TRBV30 to TRBJ2-1; tentatively, D is TRBD1 (6 bases). Germline V gene sequence: CDR1 GTSNPN, CDR2 SVGIG (reference sequence). The CDR3 is 15 residues long. V lost 1 base to trimming and J lost 6 bases, with 16 bases between them. For the CDR3, the DNA is TGTGCCTGGAGTGGCAACAGGGTACCAAGCAATGAGCAGTTCTTC. It encodes CAWSGNRVPSNEQFF.

The rearrangement joins TRBV5-1 to TRBJ2-7, with TRBD1 as a possible D gene (6 bases). V lost 10 bases to trimming and J lost 5 bases, with 25 bases between them. The germline gives CDR1 SGHRS, CDR2 YFSETQ. CDR3 size: 15 residues. CDR3 DNA sequence: TGCGCCGGTTGGAGTTCCAGGGGATTACCACACGAGCAGTACTTC. This encodes CAGWSSRGLPHEQYF.

The chain recombines TRBV20-1 with TRBJ2-1; 9 nucleotides agree with TRBD2. CDR1 DFQATT and CDR2 SNEGSKA come from the germline V gene (reference sequence). This CDR3 is 13 amino acids long. Losses at the gene ends were 4 bases for V and 10 bases for J; bases not matched to a gene: 8. This chain's CDR3 is CSAIELAGVEQFF. CDR3 DNA sequence: TGCAGTGCTATTGAGTTAGCGGGGGTAGAGCAGTTCTTC.

This clone was found once. V gene TRBV27 combines with J gene TRBJ1-4; D gene ambiguous. The CDR3 contains 14 residues. Trimming took 8 bases from V and 0 from J, leaving 10 bases between them. Germline V gene sequence: CDR1 MNHEY, CDR2 SMNVEV (reference sequence). In DNA form, the CDR3 reads TGTGCCAGCGGTTACAGTGCAACTAATGAAAAACTGTTTTTT. Its translation: CASGYSATNEKLFF.

The chain employs TRBV2 and TRBJ2-2; possible D gene TRBD2, 5 bases. CDR3 size: 15 residues. Germline values: CDR1 SNHLY, CDR2 FYNNEI. The V and J ends lost 4 bases and 6 bases respectively, with 15 bases between them. The CDR3 loop reads CASSVGKGSPGELFF. CDR3 DNA: TGTGCCAGCAGTGTCGGGAAGGGAAGTCCCGGGGAGCTGTTTTTT.